This T cell receptor (beta chain) was profiled in a study of blood T cell repertoires in COVID-19. As for the study in general: T cells, B-cell-depleted T cells, or PBMCs supplied cDNA or gDNA.

This clone was counted once. Profiling relied on immunoSEQ multiplex PCR, and the TCRdb table lists in-frame clones only, not all of them. The sample holds around 140,000 clones, approximately 80% seen once. The CDR3 consists of 12 residues. Per the germline V gene, CDR1 is MNHEY and CDR2 is SVGAGI. Trimming took 8 bases from V and 2 from J, leaving 7 bases between them. The sequence derives from a human donor in a cohort sampled during active COVID-19. The gene calls are TRBV6-5 and TRBJ2-4; TRBD1 might be the D (6 bases). Sequencing was carried out using peripheral blood. The CDR3 nucleotides are TGTGCCAGCGGGACAACCAAAAACATTCAGTACTTC. Translated: CASGTTKNIQYF.